The subject of this entry is one T cell receptor beta chain. Its antigen remains unknown. Repertoires were generated with immunoSEQ multiplex PCR, while TCRdb's copy carries only in-frame clones and drops some. The sample lists more than 75,000 clones, 90% occurring once. The sample comes from a study of T cell responses to AZD1222 COVID-19 vaccine. About the research overall: Second-dose timings of about 4 or about 12 weeks were pooled.

This CDR3 contains 11 residues. V lost 7 bases and J 7 bases, leaving 10 bases between the germline ends. Germline V gives CDR1 MNHEY, CDR2 SVGAGI. Findings and caveats of the study: Clonal diversity was possibly underestimated; the donors were predominantly white British and more often female. Distributed over spike, vaccine-associated CD4 TCRs predominated at 160-218 and 743-854.

This sample comprised peripheral blood, obtained on day 0 of AZD1222 vaccination. This clonotype originated in an adult in good health. The rearrangement joins TRBV6-5 to TRBJ2-5; no clear D gene. In nucleotides, the CDR3 is TGTGCCAGCACCGACACGGGGACCCAGTACTTC. This codes for CASTDTGTQYF.